This T cell receptor beta chain was profiled in a study of control samples from healthy donors and cancer patients. Looked up from germline, CDR1 is SGHTA and CDR2 is FQGNSA. The CDR3 consists of 13 residues. V lost 1 base to trimming and J lost 5 bases, with 8 bases between them. Some clones are missing from TCRdb's copy, which holds only in-frame ones; the method was immunoSEQ multiplex PCR. This table has about 82,000 clones, around 87% appearing once. Sequencing was done on a sample of blood. The chain uses TRBV7-2 and TRBJ2-5; no definite D call. The sequence came from a man between 45 and 60 years old in good health. DNA of the CDR3: TGTGCCAGCAGCTTAGGCTACACGGAGACCCAGTACTTC. Amino acids: CASSLGYTETQYF. Supplemented by reference TRBV7-2 and TRBJ2-5, the full variable domain reads GAGVSQSPSNKVTEKGKDVELRCDPISGHTALYWYRQSLGQGLEFLIYFQGNSAPDKSGLPSDRFSAERTGGSVSTLTIQRTQQEDSAVYLCASSLGYTETQYFGPGTRLLVL.